Below are 29 T cell receptor beta chains sequenced from a single sample in a study of blood T cells in healthy people across ages. PCR was performed a second time for roughly 7 to 12 cycles using a sample-barcoded 5' primer and a J-beta primer mix. Using its own MiXCR run on the 5' RACE reads, TCRdb lists one record per CDR3 protein. The sample lists 800,000 to 950,000 distinct CDR3 sequences, around 49% occurring once. What was sequenced was blood. The receptors stem from a young man in good health.

The chain recombines TRBV29-1 with TRBJ2-1, with D unclear. Germline CDR1 and CDR2: SQVTM and ANQGSEA. This CDR3 spans 14 amino acids. The ends were cut back, 5 bases at V and 4 bases at J, with 15 bases in the middle. CDR3: CSVTYYAGYNEQFF. DNA for the CDR3: TGCAGCGTTACTTACTATGCCGGATACAATGAGCAGTTCTTC.

This clonotype has just a few counts. The chain couples TRBV11-2 to TRBJ2-3; D uncertain. CDR3 size: 14 residues. Germline loops: CDR1 SGHAT, CDR2 FQNNGV. V shed 0 bases and J shed 5 bases, with 9 bases lying between them. The CDR3 spells CASSLDPYQDTQYF. CDR3 nucleotide sequence: TGTGCCAGCAGCTTAGATCCATATCAAGATACGCAGTATTTT.

This chain joins TRBV29-1 and TRBJ2-3; no definite D call. The ends were cut back, 4 bases at V and 2 bases at J, with 7 bases in the middle. This CDR3 spans 12 amino acids. Germline lookup yields CDR1 SQVTM and CDR2 ANQGSEA. The chain's CDR3 is CSVVAYTDTQYF. CDR3 nucleotides: TGCAGCGTTGTGGCGTACACAGATACGCAGTATTTT.

This clonotype came up once. The DNA of the CDR3 is TGCAGTGCTAGAGGACAGTATAGCAATCAGCCCCAGCATTTT. It yields the protein CSARGQYSNQPQHF. The rearrangement joins TRBV20-1 to TRBJ1-5, with a possible D match to TRBD1 (5 bases). The CDR3 is 14 amino acids. Trimming took 1 base from V and 0 from J, leaving 7 bases between them. From germline, CDR1 is DFQATT and CDR2 SNEGSKA (reference sequence).

This sequence joins TRBV27 and TRBJ2-1, with D perhaps matching TRBD2 (6 bases). The CDR3 loop spans 18 amino acids. With 5 bases removed from V and 0 bases from J, the gap between germline ends came to 20 bases. Germline-derived CDR1 and CDR2 are MNHEY and SMNVEV (reference sequence). CDR3 bases: TGTGCCAGCAGTCCCCTCCCCTTTAGCGGTAGCTCCTACAATGAGCAGTTCTTC. Translation: CASSPLPFSGSSYNEQFF.

The rearrangement uses TRBV5-1 and TRBJ2-5; tentative D call: TRBD2 (5 bases). The CDR3 consists of 11 residues. Germline-derived CDR1 and CDR2 are SGHRS and YFSETQ. With 6 bases removed from V and 11 bases from J, the gap between germline ends came to 14 bases. The CDR3: CASTLGNEQYF. CDR3 sequence (DNA): TGCGCCAGCACACTAGGCAATGAGCAGTACTTC.

This clonotype was recorded a few times. The gene calls are TRBV20-1 and TRBJ1-6; TRBD1 matches at 9 bases. After removal of 3 bases from V and 11 bases from J, the junction contained 5 bases not matched to a gene. Germline-derived CDR1 and CDR2 are DFQATT and SNEGSKA (reference sequence). The CDR3 has 13 amino acids. This chain's CDR3 is CSASPGTGPPLHF. In DNA form, the CDR3 reads TGCAGTGCTAGTCCCGGGACAGGGCCACCCCTCCACTTT.

V is TRBV7-2 and J is TRBJ2-6; tentative D call: TRBD1 (6 bases). With 5 bases removed from V and 3 bases from J, the gap between germline ends came to 14 bases. Germline CDR1 reads SGHTA; CDR2 reads FQGNSA. The CDR3 length is 16 residues. CDR3 coding DNA: TGTGCCAGCAGCCGAAATCAGGGGCTTGGGGCCAACGTCCTGACTTTC. Translation gives CASSRNQGLGANVLTF.

In this sample, this clonotype turned up once. This CDR3 reads CASSLAVGEETQYF. DNA for the CDR3: TGCGCCAGCAGCTTGGCCGTAGGCGAAGAGACCCAGTACTTC. The J gene is TRBJ2-5, the V gene TRBV5-1; D remains ambiguous. The V gene lost 0 bases and the J gene lost 3 bases, with 9 bases spanning the gap. CDR1 is SGHRS and CDR2 is YFSETQ in the germline V gene. The CDR3 has 14 amino acids.

This chain connects TRBV12-3 or TRBV12-4 to TRBJ1-1, with 10 nucleotides matching TRBD1. The CDR3 covers 13 residues. V trimming: 6 bases; J trimming: 6 bases; junction bases outside the gene matches: 4. The chain's CDR3 is CASRTGGVPEAFF. CDR3 nucleotide sequence: TGTGCCAGCAGGACAGGGGGCGTGCCTGAAGCTTTCTTT.

The gene calls are TRBV18 and TRBJ1-3; no clear D gene. V lost 1 base and J lost 2, with 9 bases in between. In germline, CDR1 is KGHSH, CDR2 LQKENI. The CDR3 totals 15 residues. In nucleotides, the CDR3 is TGTGCCAGCTCACCACGGGCTGAGGCTGGAAACACCATATATTTT. This gives the protein CASSPRAEAGNTIYF.

The genes are TRBV7-2 and TRBJ2-3, with 8 bases that match TRBD1. The J segment lost 0 bases and the V segment lost 0 bases, leaving 8 bases of the junction unmatched. The CDR3 extends over 18 amino acids. The germline V gene encodes CDR1 SGHTA and CDR2 FQGNSA. This CDR3 is CASSLAVVQGASTDTQYF. The CDR3 coding sequence is TGTGCCAGCAGCTTAGCGGTGGTGCAGGGGGCGAGCACAGATACGCAGTATTTT.

The V gene is TRBV3-1, the J gene TRBJ2-5; D unclear. The CDR3 has 18 amino acids. V was clipped by 4 bases and J by 5 bases, with 26 bases between them. Per the germline V gene, CDR1 is LGHDT and CDR2 is YNNKEL (reference sequence). The CDR3 sequence: CASSPRPGALAGLETQYF. CDR3 nucleotide sequence: TGTGCCAGCAGCCCCCGACCAGGAGCATTAGCCGGGTTGGAGACCCAGTACTTC.

The rearrangement joins TRBV5-1 to TRBJ1-5; TRBD1 might be the D (5 bases). The CDR3 has 16 residues. Trimming shortened V by 1 base and J by 0 bases, and 11 bases separated the two germline ends. CDR1 is SGHRS, CDR2 YFSETQ, per germline. The CDR3 sequence is CASSLNGDYSNQPQHF. The CDR3 nucleotides read TGCGCCAGCAGCTTGAATGGGGACTATAGCAATCAGCCCCAGCATTTT.

This rearrangement joins TRBV7-9 to TRBJ2-1; TRBD1 or TRBD2 may be the D gene (6 bases each). Trimming cost V 4 bases and J 7 bases, with 11 bases left between them. This CDR3 is built from 13 residues. Germline CDR1 is SEHNR and CDR2 is FQNEAQ (reference sequence). This chain's CDR3 is CASSWGARNEQFF. CDR3 nucleotide sequence: TGTGCCAGCAGCTGGGGGGCGAGGAATGAGCAGTTCTTC.

This clonotype was observed a single time. The V call is TRBV30, the J call TRBJ2-6, with D perhaps TRBD1 or TRBD2 (5 bases each). This CDR3 contains 11 residues. Trimming took off 5 bases at V and 10 bases at J, with 9 bases between the two ends. Germline CDR1 GTSNPN, CDR2 SVGIG (reference sequence). The CDR3 loop is CAWGGGNVLTF. The CDR3 DNA reads as TGTGCCTGGGGTGGGGGAAACGTCCTGACTTTC.

V usage is TRBV20-1 and J usage is TRBJ1-2; D might be TRBD1 (5 bases). Between the trimmed V and J ends, which lost 5 bases and 2 bases, there was a span of 12 bases. Germline V CDR1 and CDR2: DFQATT, SNEGSKA (reference sequence). The length of the CDR3 is 13 residues. CDR3 DNA: TGCAGTGCTGAGGCAGGGCCAAACTATGGCTACACCTTC. It encodes CSAEAGPNYGYTF.

This clonotype was counted a few times. This chain uses TRBV20-1 with TRBJ2-3; 8 positions match TRBD1. With 5 bases clipped from V and 6 bases from J, the junction kept 13 bases outside the gene matches. Germline V gene lookup returns CDR1 DFQATT and CDR2 SNEGSKA (reference sequence). The length of the CDR3 is 15 residues. CDR3 amino acids: CSAGNAGTGSDTQYF. For the CDR3, the DNA is TGCAGTGCTGGGAACGCCGGGACAGGATCCGATACGCAGTATTTT.

This clonotype appeared a single time. One end of the junction does not line up with germline, which may come from a read error. The CDR3 DNA follows: TGCACCAGCAGGGACCCGGACAGGGGATCCCTCTACGAGCAGTACTTC. Translation gives CTSRDPDRGSLYEQYF. The V call is TRBV6-2 or TRBV6-3, the J call TRBJ2-7, with 9 bases fitting TRBD1. Germline V gene data show CDR1 as MNHEY and CDR2 as SVGEGT. This CDR3 is 16 amino acids long.

This chain links TRBV27 with TRBJ2-7; D not resolved. V shed 5 bases and J shed 10 bases, with 18 bases lying between them. The CDR3 consists of 13 residues. Per the germline V gene, CDR1 is MNHEY and CDR2 is SMNVEV (reference sequence). DNA for the CDR3: TGTGCCAGCAGTACCAACCCCTTCTTGACTCAGTACTTC. Its protein product is CASSTNPFLTQYF.

This chain joins TRBV4-3 and TRBJ1-2; tentatively, D is TRBD1 (5 bases). Trimming took 0 bases from V and 2 from J, leaving 16 bases between them. The CDR3 contains 17 residues. Germline V CDR1 and CDR2: LGHNA, YSLEER. The CDR3 region is CASSQDHGQGNNYGYTF. The CDR3 DNA reads as TGCGCCAGCAGCCAAGATCATGGGCAGGGCAACAACTATGGCTACACCTTC.

In this sample, this clonotype turned up a few times. The chain employs TRBV9 and TRBJ2-3; 11 bases map to TRBD1. The germline V gene has CDR1 SGDLS and CDR2 YYNGEE. CDR3 size: 15 residues. The junction had 5 bases not matched to a gene; V was cut back by 3 bases and J by 5 bases. This chain's CDR3 is CASSAGQGAGDTQYF. CDR3 bases: TGTGCCAGCAGCGCTGGACAGGGGGCGGGAGATACGCAGTATTTT.

This rearrangement joins TRBV4-1 to TRBJ1-2; D is perhaps TRBD1 (6 bases). This CDR3 spans 18 amino acids. From germline, CDR1 is MGHRA and CDR2 YSYEKL. Between the trimmed V and J ends, which lost 0 bases and 5 bases, there was a span of 22 bases. The CDR3 DNA is TGCGCCAGCAGCCAAGAACAGGGTTTACAGGCGAGTTTGTATGGCTACACCTTC. Its translation is CASSQEQGLQASLYGYTF.

This clonotype has only a few counts. This chain connects TRBV18 to TRBJ2-3; 9 bases match TRBD2. CDR1 is KGHSH and CDR2 is LQKENI in the germline V gene. The CDR3 runs 16 residues. V lost 4 bases, J lost 0 bases, and 5 bases stayed unmatched. This CDR3 reads CASSLNSGGSTDTQYF. The CDR3 DNA sequence: TGTGCCAGCTCACTCAATAGCGGGGGAAGCACAGATACGCAGTATTTT.

The table lists this clonotype with many counts. This may be a read error, as it is one base from a much larger clone. This sequence joins TRBV25-1 and TRBJ1-5; tentative D call: TRBD1 (5 bases). CDR3 length: 12 residues. Trimming shortened V by 6 bases and J by 7 bases, and 10 bases separated the two germline ends. The germline gives CDR1 MGHDK, CDR2 SYGVNS. The CDR3 loop reads CASRGGRQPQHF. CDR3 coding DNA: TGTGCCAGCAGGGGGGGTCGGCAGCCCCAGCATTTT.

The V call is TRBV11-2, the J call TRBJ2-3; the match to TRBD1 covers 10 bases. Germline CDR1 is SGHAT and CDR2 is FQNNGV. This CDR3 spans 16 amino acids. J was trimmed by 3 bases and V by 4 bases; bases with no gene match: 7. CDR3 region: CASSSTDRGRTDTQYF. CDR3 nucleotides: TGTGCCAGCAGCTCCACAGACAGGGGGCGTACAGATACGCAGTATTTT.

The CDR3 bases are TGTGCCACCAGCCTCCCTAATGAGTCCGGCGAGCAGTACTTC. It encodes CATSLPNESGEQYF. The J gene is TRBJ2-5, the V gene TRBV15; unclear D gene. Near its end, the DNA agrees better with TRBJ2-7, so the J call may be wrong. This CDR3 is built from 14 residues. Germline values: CDR1 LNHNV, CDR2 YYDKDF (reference sequence).

The CDR3 DNA is TGTGCCAGCAGTTACTCCAATTTCCAGGGTAACTATGGCTACACCTTC. This gives the protein CASSYSNFQGNYGYTF. V usage is TRBV6-2 or TRBV6-3 and J usage is TRBJ1-2, with D maybe TRBD1 (5 bases). Germline values: CDR1 MNHEY, CDR2 SVGEGT. V lost 0 bases and J 1 base, leaving 12 bases between the germline ends. The CDR3 sequence is 16 residues long.

The chain combines TRBV12-3 or TRBV12-4 with TRBJ2-1, with TRBD2 as a possible D gene (5 bases). The J call is in doubt because the DNA end fits TRBJ2-7 better. The CDR3 is made up of 14 amino acids. DNA for the CDR3: TGTGCCAGCAGAAACGCGGGCGCCTACAATGAGCAGTACTTC. This codes for CASRNAGAYNEQYF.